The rows below give T cell receptor beta chains drawn from one sample of a study of cytomegalovirus exposure and HLA in healthy donors. Assay used: immunoSEQ multiplex PCR; TCRdb lists only in-frame clones, some missing. The sample lists 140,000 to 150,000 clones; less than 95% were seen once. Sequencing used PBMCs. Every receptor here comes from a man aged 18 to 29 in good health and CMV-seropositive. The CDR3 runs from the conserved cysteine through the conserved F or W. A D gene is named only where the DNA matches it firmly. Some rows mark clone size as missing; the rest say once, few, many or name a class of expanded clone.

v_call,j_call,clone_size,d_call,cdr3_aa,cdr3_nt
TRBV2,TRBJ1-2,-,-,CASRDDRLYGYTF,TGTGCCAGCAGAGACGACAGACTTTATGGCTACACCTTC
TRBV2,TRBJ2-5,-,-,CASSSDSALETQYF,TGTGCCAGCAGTTCCGACAGTGCTCTCGAGACCCAGTACTTC
TRBV5-1,TRBJ1-6,few,-,CASSPWGARDSPLHF,TGCGCCAGCAGCCCGTGGGGAGCTAGGGATTCACCCCTCCACTTT
TRBV6-6,TRBJ1-6,-,-,CASSYLQGGETPLHF,TGTGCCAGCAGTTACCTACAGGGTGGAGAGACACCCCTCCACTTT
TRBV5-1,TRBJ2-3,-,-,CASSLSQTDTQYF,TGCGCCAGCAGCTTGAGTCAGACAGATACGCAGTATTTT
TRBV5-1,TRBJ2-2,-,TRBD2,CASSLGLAENTGELFF,TGCGCCAGCAGCTTGGGACTAGCGGAGAACACCGGGGAGCTGTTTTTT
TRBV28,TRBJ1-2,-,TRBD1,CASSLGQGASGYTF,TGTGCCAGCAGTTTAGGGCAGGGGGCGAGTGGCTACACCTTC
TRBV6-5,TRBJ1-4,once,TRBD1,CASRPPVTGDEKLFF,TGTGCCAGCAGACCACCCGTTACAGGGGATGAAAAACTGTTTTTT
TRBV6-1,TRBJ1-1,-,-,CATLLQGNTEAFF,TGTGCCACCCTCCTTCAGGGGAACACTGAAGCTTTCTTT
TRBV7-8,TRBJ2-7,-,TRBD2,CASSRLAGGDRYF,TGTGCCAGCAGCCGACTAGCGGGTGGAGATCGGTACTTC
TRBV27,TRBJ1-2,-,-,CASSLNYGGYYGYTF,TGTGCCAGCAGTTTAAATTACGGGGGATACTATGGCTACACCTTC
TRBV4-1,TRBJ2-7,-,TRBD1,CASSPRQGSAGEQYF,TGCGCCAGCAGCCCTCGACAGGGGAGCGCCGGCGAGCAGTACTTC
TRBV5-1,TRBJ2-7,-,TRBD2,CASSRTSGRPYEQYF,TGCGCCAGCAGCCGGACTAGCGGGAGGCCCTACGAGCAGTACTTC
TRBV28,TRBJ1-4,-,-,CASSSPDNNEKLFF,TGTGCCAGCAGTTCCCCGGACAATAATGAAAAACTGTTTTTT
TRBV30,TRBJ2-5,-,-,CAWSLDLDETQYF,TGTGCCTGGAGTCTAGATCTGGATGAGACCCAGTACTTC
TRBV6-1,TRBJ1-5,-,TRBD1,CASSVGTGDYQPQHF,TGTGCCAGCAGTGTAGGGACAGGGGATTATCAGCCCCAGCATTTT
TRBV18,TRBJ2-3,-,TRBD2,CASSPLGTRWDTQYF,TGTGCCAGCTCACCACTCGGGACTAGATGGGATACGCAGTATTTT
TRBV2,TRBJ2-5,-,TRBD2,CASSEAGGRETQYF,TGTGCCAGCAGTGAGGCGGGAGGGAGGGAGACCCAGTACTTC
TRBV9,TRBJ2-1,-,TRBD1,CASSGQGRYNEQFF,TGTGCCAGCAGCGGACAGGGGCGGTACAATGAGCAGTTCTTC
TRBV27,TRBJ2-1,-,TRBD2,CASSPRLAGGVYNEQFF,TGTGCCAGCAGTCCTCGACTAGCGGGAGGCGTATACAATGAGCAGTTCTTC
TRBV27,TRBJ1-1,-,-,CASSLGRATEAFF,TGTGCCAGCAGTTTAGGGAGGGCTACTGAAGCTTTCTTT
TRBV28,TRBJ1-2,-,TRBD1,CASSGTGGNGYTF,TGTGCCAGCAGTGGGACAGGGGGTAATGGCTACACCTTC
TRBV5-1,TRBJ1-2,-,-,CASSLVQSNYGYTF,TGCGCCAGCAGCTTGGTGCAGTCTAACTATGGCTACACCTTC
TRBV18,TRBJ1-2,-,-,CASSNSQGIVYGYTF,TGTGCCAGCTCAAATAGTCAGGGAATTGTCTATGGCTACACCTTC
TRBV28,TRBJ2-1,once,TRBD2,CASSALADSYNEQFF,TGTGCCAGCAGTGCACTAGCGGACTCCTACAATGAGCAGTTCTTC
TRBV4-1,TRBJ1-1,-,-,CASSREGGGTEAFF,TGCGCCAGCAGCCGAGAAGGGGGTGGGACTGAAGCTTTCTTT
TRBV28,TRBJ1-1,once,TRBD1,CASSLPARDRELNTEAFF,TGTGCCAGCAGCCTCCCCGCCCGGGACAGGGAACTGAACACTGAAGCTTTCTTT
TRBV4-1,TRBJ2-7,-,-,CASSQGRSSYEQYF,TGCGCCAGCAGCCAAGGTAGGAGCTCCTACGAGCAGTACTTC
TRBV7-8,TRBJ2-1,-,-,CASSLGGRRGDEQFF,TGTGCCAGCAGCTTGGGGGGGCGGAGGGGAGATGAGCAGTTCTTC
TRBV4-1,TRBJ1-1,-,-,CASSQDYSLMTEAFF,TGCGCCAGCAGCCAAGATTACAGCTTGATGACTGAAGCTTTCTTT
TRBV4-2,TRBJ1-1,-,-,CASSQGSAGGSTEAFF,TGTGCCAGCAGCCAAGGCAGTGCGGGGGGGAGTACTGAAGCTTTCTTT
TRBV19,TRBJ1-2,-,-,CASSRQDLGYGYTF,TGTGCCAGTAGTCGACAGGATTTGGGTTATGGCTACACCTTC
TRBV18,TRBJ2-7,once,-,CASSPQPYEQYF,TGTGCCAGCTCACCACAGCCTTACGAGCAGTACTTC
TRBV28,TRBJ1-5,-,-,CASSSRWGAHQPQHF,TGTGCCAGCAGCTCCCGGTGGGGCGCTCATCAGCCCCAGCATTTT
TRBV6-1,TRBJ2-5,-,-,CASSTRLSEETQYF,TGTGCCAGCAGCACCAGACTATCCGAAGAGACCCAGTACTTC
TRBV19,TRBJ2-7,-,TRBD1,CASRITGGREQYF,TGTGCCAGTAGGATCACAGGGGGGCGCGAGCAGTACTTC
TRBV7-6,TRBJ2-7,-,TRBD1,CASSDRDRAYEQYF,TGTGCCAGCAGCGACCGGGACAGGGCCTACGAGCAGTACTTC
TRBV2,TRBJ2-5,-,TRBD2,CASRSLAGGETQYF,TGTGCCAGCAGATCCCTAGCGGGAGGGGAGACCCAGTACTTC
TRBV29-1,TRBJ2-5,-,TRBD2,CSVAGTSLETQYF,TGCAGCGTTGCCGGGACTAGCCTTGAGACCCAGTACTTC